The subject of this entry is one T cell receptor (beta chain). The data stem from a study of monozygotic twins with inflammatory bowel disease. The CDR3 loop spans 15 amino acids. CDR1 and CDR2 (germline): SGHTA, FQGNSA. cDNA was made in eight separate reactions per sample. No DNA is given; TCRdb re-called the 5' RACE reads and lists each CDR3 protein once. In total, the table holds approximately 400,000 distinct CDR3 sequences. Sequences were obtained from blood. The sequence was collected from a human donor with ulcerative colitis or Crohn's disease, or a healthy co-twin of an affected twin (not recorded which). The chain has TRBV7-2 and TRBJ2-1; the D gene TCRdb calls, TRBD2, cannot be checked with no DNA. CDR3 sequence reads: CASSLATSGYNEQFF.